This T cell receptor (beta chain) emerged from a study of cytomegalovirus exposure and HLA in healthy donors. Study-wide points: Being productive about 87% or about 30% of the time was typical of most TCR beta V segments in an earlier analysis. An Asian-associated ancestry cluster reportedly showed fewer N-insertions than the roughly 670-donor mean in a later analysis. Later analysis suggested most CMV-associated TCR beta chains were HLA-restricted.

On this clone: Its antigen is unknown.

This PCR relied on a set of 60 Vbeta primers and 13 Jbeta primers. TCRdb keeps only in-frame clones here, not all; method: immunoSEQ multiplex PCR. The table has some 80,000 clones, around 82% seen once; the top ten hold around 3.4%. V lost 5 bases to trimming and J lost 5 bases, with 13 bases between them. CDR1 is SNHLY, CDR2 FYNNEI, per germline. This CDR3 contains 14 residues. V gene TRBV2 combines with J gene TRBJ1-5, with TRBD1 as a possible D gene (5 bases). Sequenced: PBMCs. This TCR derives from a man aged 50 or older in good health and CMV-seronegative. Here the CDR3 reads CASSQGTKDQPQHF. CDR3 in DNA: TGTGCCAGCAGTCAGGGTACTAAAGATCAGCCCCAGCATTTT.